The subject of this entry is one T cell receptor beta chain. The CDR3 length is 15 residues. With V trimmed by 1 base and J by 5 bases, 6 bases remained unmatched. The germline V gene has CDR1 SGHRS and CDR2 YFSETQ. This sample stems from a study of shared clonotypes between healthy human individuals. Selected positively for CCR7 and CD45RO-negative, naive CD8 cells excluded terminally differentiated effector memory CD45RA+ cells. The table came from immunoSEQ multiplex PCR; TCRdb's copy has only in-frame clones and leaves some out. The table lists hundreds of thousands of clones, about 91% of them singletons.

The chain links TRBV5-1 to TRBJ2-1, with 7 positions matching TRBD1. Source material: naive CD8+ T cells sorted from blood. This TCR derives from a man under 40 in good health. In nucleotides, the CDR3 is TGCGCCAGCAGCTTGCTTGAGGGGGCTAACAATGAGCAGTTCTTC. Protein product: CASSLLEGANNEQFF. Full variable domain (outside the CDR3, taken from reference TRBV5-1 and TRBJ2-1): KAGVTQTPRYLIKTRGQQVTLSCSPISGHRSVSWYQQTPGQGLQFLFEYFSETQRNKGNFPGRFSGRQFSNSRSEMNVSTLELGDSALYLCASSLLEGANNEQFFGPGTRLTVL.